This is a list of T cell receptor beta chains from one sample in a study of neurological immune-mediated disorders. TCRdb called the 5' RACE reads again in MiXCR, with one record for every CDR3 protein. This sample has tens of thousands of distinct CDR3 sequences, with 4% to 6% found just once. Material: PBMCs. The origin of the receptors is a man aged 18 to 35 with multiple sclerosis. CDR3s include the opening cysteine and the closing phenylalanine or tryptophan. A D gene is named only where the DNA matches it firmly. Expanded clones are given a class, and other clones once, few, many or no size at all.

j_gene,v_gene,d_gene,abundance,CDR3nt,CDR3aa
TRBJ2-3,TRBV5-1,-,many,TGCGCCAGCAGGCTAGGGGACCTACGCACAGATACGCAGTATTTT,CASRLGDLRTDTQYF
TRBJ2-3,TRBV7-2,TRBD2,many,TGTGCCAGCAGCCCCGGACTGGGAACTTCGACTAGCGGGAGGGGCGGAGATACGCAGTATTTT,CASSPGLGTSTSGRGGDTQYF
TRBJ2-3,TRBV19,-,-,TGTGCCAGTAGTGTCCTAAGCACAGATACGCAGTATTTT,CASSVLSTDTQYF
TRBJ2-1,TRBV9,-,many,TGTGCCAGCAATACTCAGCCGGAGATCGGGGATGAGCAGTTCTTC,CASNTQPEIGDEQFF
TRBJ2-5,TRBV5-1,TRBD2,-,TGCGCCAGCAGCGAGACTAGCGTGGAAGAGACCCAGTACTTC,CASSETSVEETQYF
TRBJ2-5,TRBV25-1,TRBD1,many,TGTGCCAGCAGTGACCCTCTCGGGACAGGGGGCTTGGAGACCCAGTACTTC,CASSDPLGTGGLETQYF
TRBJ2-7,TRBV2,TRBD2,many,TGTGCCAGCACTGATCCTCGGACTAGGAGCTACGAGCAGTACTTC,CASTDPRTRSYEQYF
TRBJ2-6,TRBV12-3/TRBV12-4,-,many,TGTGCCAGCAGTTTCCTCTACTCTGGGGCCAACGTCCTGACTTTC,CASSFLYSGANVLTF
TRBJ2-1,TRBV12-3/TRBV12-4,-,many,TGTGCCAGCAGGCGGGACGGGGGTATCTACAATGAGCAGTTCTTC,CASRRDGGIYNEQFF
TRBJ1-1,TRBV10-3,-,-,TGTGCCATCAGAGGGACATCATTGAACACTGAAGCTTTCTTT,CAIRGTSLNTEAFF
TRBJ1-5,TRBV19,-,-,TGTGCCAGTATCGGCTGGGGAGGCAGCAATCAGCCCCAGAATTTT,CASIGWGGSNQPQNF
TRBJ1-4,TRBV2,-,-,TGTGCCAGCGCTAGACAATCAACAACTAATGAAAAACTGTTTTTT,CASARQSTTNEKLFF
TRBJ2-3,TRBV20-1,TRBD2,many,TGCAGTGCTAGATTACTAGCGGGGGGGGGGTGGACAGATACGCAGTATTTT,CSARLLAGGGWTDTQYF
TRBJ1-1,TRBV11-2,-,few,TGTGCCAGCAGCTTAGAATTCTGGGGCTCGTCCGTGAACACTGAAGCTTTCTTT,CASSLEFWGSSVNTEAFF
TRBJ1-1,TRBV29-1,-,many,TGCAGCGTTGGCGTCAGGGCCGGCGACACTGAAGCTTTCTTT,CSVGVRAGDTEAFF
TRBJ2-3,TRBV7-2,-,many,TGTGCCAGCAGCCCGAGTACGCATACGCAGTATTTT,CASSPSTHTQYF
TRBJ1-1,TRBV28,TRBD1,many,TGTGCCAGCAGGAATCCAGGGGGCGCGGTCACTGAAGCTTTCTTT,CASRNPGGAVTEAFF
TRBJ2-1,TRBV5-1,-,many,TGCGCCAGCAGCATCGAGAATGAGCAGTTCTTC,CASSIENEQFF
TRBJ2-2,TRBV2,TRBD2,many,TGTGCCAGCAGTGTATCCGGGAGGGGCACCGGGGAGCTGTTTTTT,CASSVSGRGTGELFF
TRBJ2-4,TRBV7-3,TRBD2,-,TGTGCCAGCAGCCTCATGGGGGGGTCCGAAAACATTCAGTACTTC,CASSLMGGSENIQYF
TRBJ1-3,TRBV20-1,TRBD1,many,TGCAGTGCTAGTGGACAGGGGGACACCATATATTTT,CSASGQGDTIYF
TRBJ1-6,TRBV7-6,TRBD1,many,TGTGCCAGCAGCCCCATTGGACAGGGTCTCTCACCCCTCAACTTT,CASSPIGQGLSPLNF
TRBJ2-7,TRBV7-6,-,many,TGTGCCAGCAGCTTAGAGGTTAGAGGCAGGTTCGCCTACGAGCAGTACTTC,CASSLEVRGRFAYEQYF
TRBJ2-3,TRBV20-1,TRBD2,many,TGCAGTGCTAGAGATCGGGCGCCTAGCGGGGGTACGACAGATACGCAGTATTTT,CSARDRAPSGGTTDTQYF
TRBJ2-7,TRBV29-1,-,many,TGCAGCGTGATCCGGGACAACGAGCAGTACTTC,CSVIRDNEQYF
TRBJ2-5,TRBV20-1,-,many,TGCAGTGCTAGGTTCGGGGGTGAGACCCAGTACTTC,CSARFGGETQYF
TRBJ2-1,TRBV6-2/TRBV6-3,-,many,TGTGCCAGCACCCCGGGAGGGGGCAGTTGGAATGAGCAGTTCTTC,CASTPGGGSWNEQFF
TRBJ1-1,TRBV20-1,-,many,TGCAGTGCGCCTCAAGGGGTGGCAGACATGAACACTGAAGCTTTCTTT,CSAPQGVADMNTEAFF
TRBJ2-6,TRBV7-2,-,many,TGTGCCAGCAGCTTATTTAATTCTGGGGCCAACGTCCTGACTTTC,CASSLFNSGANVLTF
TRBJ2-3,TRBV7-3,TRBD1,many,TGTGCCAGCAGCGCCGACAGGGGCAGAGATACGCAGTATTTT,CASSADRGRDTQYF
TRBJ1-3,TRBV5-1,-,-,TGCGCCAGCAGCTTGGCGGGGAGATCTGGAAAAACCATATATTTT,CASSLAGRSGKTIYF
TRBJ2-3,TRBV9,-,many,TGTGCCAGCAGTGCCCGGGGGCCAGATACGCAGTATTTT,CASSARGPDTQYF
TRBJ1-1,TRBV5-1,-,many,TGCGCCAGCAGCTTGGACCCGACTGCGAACACTGAAGCTTTCTTT,CASSLDPTANTEAFF
TRBJ2-7,TRBV10-1,-,few,TGCGCGAGGGGAGACAATCTTAAAATCTACGAGCAGTACTTC,CARGDNLKIYEQYF
TRBJ1-2,TRBV12-3/TRBV12-4,-,many,TGTGCCAGCAGCACAGGGCCCTATGGCTACACCTTC,CASSTGPYGYTF
TRBJ1-5,TRBV5-1,TRBD1,many,TGCGCCAGCAGCGGAATGACAGGGAATAGCAATCAGCCCCAGCATTTT,CASSGMTGNSNQPQHF
TRBJ2-5,TRBV6-5,-,many,TGTGCCAGCGGGGTGGGGGGCCAAGAGACCCAGTACTTC,CASGVGGQETQYF
TRBJ2-2,TRBV7-2,TRBD2,many,TGTGCCAGCAGCTGGACTAGCGGGATACACACCGGGGAGCTGTTTTTT,CASSWTSGIHTGELFF
TRBJ2-1,TRBV10-3,-,few,TGTGCCATCAGTGGTATAGCGGACAATGAGCAGTTCTTC,CAISGIADNEQFF
TRBJ2-5,TRBV5-1,TRBD1,many,TGCGCCAGCAGCTCGGGGCATGAGACAGGGGGAGAGACCCAGTACTTC,CASSSGHETGGETQYF
TRBJ2-5,TRBV5-1,-,many,TGCGCCAGCAGCTTGGTTTCAGAAGAGACCCAGTACTTC,CASSLVSEETQYF
TRBJ2-3,TRBV11-2,-,many,TGTGCCAGCAGCGTCATGAGGGCAGATACGCAGTATTTT,CASSVMRADTQYF
TRBJ2-1,TRBV6-4,TRBD2,-,TGTGCCAGCAGTCCCGTTTGGCTAGCGGGGAACAATGAGCAGTTCTTC,CASSPVWLAGNNEQFF
TRBJ2-7,TRBV11-2,TRBD2,few,TGTGCCAGCAGCTTCTCGACGGGAGGGAACTACGAGCAGTACTTC,CASSFSTGGNYEQYF
TRBJ2-7,TRBV7-6,-,many,TGTGCCAGCAGCCGCGATGTGGTAAGCGAGCAGTACTTC,CASSRDVVSEQYF
TRBJ2-7,TRBV11-1,TRBD1,many,TGTGCCAGCAGCTTAAAGACAGGGGGCTACTACGAGCAGTACTTC,CASSLKTGGYYEQYF
TRBJ1-2,TRBV7-9,-,many,TGTGCCAGCAGCTCCGAGACCCTAAGGGGGGCGGGCGGCTACACCTTC,CASSSETLRGAGGYTF